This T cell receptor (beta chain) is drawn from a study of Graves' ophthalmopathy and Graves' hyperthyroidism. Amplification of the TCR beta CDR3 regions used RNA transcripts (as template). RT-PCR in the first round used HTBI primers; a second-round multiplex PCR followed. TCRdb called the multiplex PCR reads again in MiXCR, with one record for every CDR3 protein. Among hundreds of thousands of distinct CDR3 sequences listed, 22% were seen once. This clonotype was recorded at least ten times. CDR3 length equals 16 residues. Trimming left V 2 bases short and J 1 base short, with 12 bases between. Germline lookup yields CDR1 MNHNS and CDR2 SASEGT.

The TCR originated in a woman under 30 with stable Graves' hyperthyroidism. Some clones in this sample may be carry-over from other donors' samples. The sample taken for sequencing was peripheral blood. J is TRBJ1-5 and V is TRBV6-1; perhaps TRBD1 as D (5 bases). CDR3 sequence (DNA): TGTGCCAGCAGTGAATTTTGGACATTCAGCAATCAGCCCCAGCATTTT. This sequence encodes CASSEFWTFSNQPQHF.